Listed here are 27 T cell receptor beta chains from one sample, sequenced in a study of T cell changes during pregnancy in multiple sclerosis. Profiled with immunoSEQ multiplex PCR; TCRdb holds only in-frame clones, not every one. The repertoire holds about 45,000 clones, with approximately 89% as singletons. This material consisted of CD8+ T cells from peripheral blood mononuclear cells, taken in the second trimester of pregnancy. The receptor set was obtained from a female donor with multiple sclerosis, enrolled in a pregnancy study.

The V call is TRBV11-2, the J call TRBJ1-4; TRBD1 aligns across 7 bases. The CDR3 consists of 15 residues. The V gene's germline CDR1 is SGHAT and CDR2 FQNNGV. V gave up 4 bases and J gave up 7 bases; unmatched junction bases: 9. The CDR3 here is CASSSTPGQLEKLFF. DNA of the CDR3: TGTGCCAGCAGCTCGACCCCGGGACAGCTTGAAAAACTGTTTTTT. The complete variable domain, with remaining parts taken from reference TRBV11-2 and TRBJ1-4, reads EAGVAQSPRYKIIEKRQSVAFWCNPISGHATLYWYQQILGQGPKLLIQFQNNGVVDDSQLPKDRFSAERLKGVDSTLKIQPAKLEDSAVYLCASSSTPGQLEKLFFGSGTQLSVL.

This chain connects TRBV9 to TRBJ2-2; TRBD2 is a possible D gene (7 bases). The CDR3 consists of 16 residues. Germline CDR1 SGDLS, CDR2 YYNGEE. Between the trimmed V and J ends, which lost 0 bases and 4 bases, there was a span of 13 bases. CDR3 bases: TGTGCCAGCAGCGTAGCTGGGGGGGCGCTCACCGGGGAGCTGTTTTTT. Translating it yields CASSVAGGALTGELFF.

The chain has TRBV5-6 and TRBJ2-1; D is perhaps TRBD2 (7 bases). Germline assignment: CDR1 SGHDT and CDR2 YYEEEE. V lost 2 bases and J 4 bases, leaving 10 bases between the germline ends. The CDR3 contains 14 residues. CDR3 bases: TGTGCCAGCAGCTTAGGGGGGGGGTACAATGAGCAGTTCTTC. Its protein product is CASSLGGGYNEQFF.

The rearrangement joins TRBV7-9 to TRBJ1-1; D might be TRBD1 (5 bases). This CDR3 is built from 16 residues. Germline V gives CDR1 SEHNR, CDR2 FQNEAQ (reference sequence). The V gene lost 4 bases and the J gene lost 2 bases, with 17 bases spanning the gap. The CDR3 DNA follows: TGTGCCAGCAGCTACTTCGGGGGACTAATAAACACTGAAGCTTTCTTT. Amino acids: CASSYFGGLINTEAFF. Full variable domain (missing parts from reference TRBV7-9 and TRBJ1-1): DTGVSQNPRHKITKRGQNVTFRCDPISEHNRLYWYRQTLGQGPEFLTYFQNEAQLEKSRLLSDRFSAERPKGSFSTLEIQRTEQGDSAMYLCASSYFGGLINTEAFFGQGTRLTVV.

This clone has a single count. This chain uses TRBV4-3 with TRBJ2-3; TRBD1 is a possible D gene (6 bases). From germline, CDR1 is LGHNA and CDR2 YSLEER. The CDR3 spans 16 residues. Trimming pared 0 bases from V and 4 bases from J, leaving 14 bases between. The CDR3 spells CASSQDSGQLPDTQYF. DNA of the CDR3: TGCGCCAGCAGCCAAGATAGTGGACAGCTACCAGATACGCAGTATTTT.

This clone was seen a single time. The J gene is TRBJ2-7, the V gene TRBV4-3; TRBD1 matches 8 bases. From germline, CDR1 is LGHNA and CDR2 YSLEER. Losses at the gene ends were 8 bases for V and 6 bases for J; bases not matched to a gene: 9. The CDR3 has 13 residues. The CDR3 DNA reads as TGCGCCAGCGCGGGGAGACAGGGGAGCGAGCAGTACTTC. This codes for CASAGRQGSEQYF.

The chain carries TRBV30 and TRBJ1-1, with D perhaps TRBD1 (5 bases). The germline V and J ends were trimmed by 3 bases and 1 base, with 15 bases remaining between them. The length of the CDR3 is 15 residues. From germline, CDR1 is GTSNPN and CDR2 SVGIG (reference sequence). CDR3: CAWSGGDLGNTEAFF. As DNA, the CDR3 is TGTGCCTGGAGCGGGGGGGACTTGGGGAACACTGAAGCTTTCTTT.

In nucleotides, the CDR3 is TGTGCCAGCAGCGTAGGGGCTTATAATTCACCCCTCCACTTT. Protein product: CASSVGAYNSPLHF. The chain combines TRBV9 with TRBJ1-6; no clear D gene. Looked up from germline, CDR1 is SGDLS and CDR2 is YYNGEE. Trimming shortened V by 0 bases and J by 4 bases, and 5 bases separated the two germline ends. The CDR3 consists of 14 residues.

This chain links TRBV9 with TRBJ2-5; the match to TRBD1 covers 9 bases. The length of the CDR3 is 14 residues. J lost 4 bases, V lost 2 bases, and 3 bases had no gene match. The germline V gene has CDR1 SGDLS and CDR2 YYNGEE. CDR3: CASSVTGGRETQYF. CDR3 in DNA: TGTGCCAGCAGCGTTACAGGGGGCCGAGAGACCCAGTACTTC.

In its sample, this clone was seen once. The J gene is TRBJ1-2, the V gene TRBV5-5; D might be TRBD1 (6 bases). Germline V gene data show CDR1 as SGHKS and CDR2 as YYEKEE (reference sequence). The length of the CDR3 is 14 residues. V lost 7 bases, J lost 7 bases, and 20 bases lay in between. CDR3 loop: CASRGGAVPGGYTF. The CDR3 bases are TGTGCCAGCCGAGGGGGGGCAGTGCCGGGTGGCTACACCTTC.

This clone occurred a few times. The chain couples TRBV15 to TRBJ1-4; D is unclear. The CDR3 is 14 amino acids. Germline assignment: CDR1 LNHNV and CDR2 YYDKDF (reference sequence). Deletions cut 5 bases from V and 4 bases from J, with 11 bases between. CDR3 protein: CATSRGVGNEKLFF. The CDR3 DNA is TGTGCCACCAGCCGCGGTGTGGGTAATGAAAAACTGTTTTTT.

The chain recombines TRBV11-2 with TRBJ1-1; D gene ambiguous. V gave up 2 bases and J gave up 10 bases, with 14 bases separating them. Germline V gene data show CDR1 as SGHAT and CDR2 as FQNNGV. The CDR3 extends over 13 amino acids. CDR3 residues: CASSLNYGPSAFF. The CDR3, as DNA: TGTGCCAGCAGCTTAAATTATGGGCCCTCAGCTTTCTTT. Drawing the rest from reference TRBV11-2 and TRBJ1-1, the complete variable domain is EAGVAQSPRYKIIEKRQSVAFWCNPISGHATLYWYQQILGQGPKLLIQFQNNGVVDDSQLPKDRFSAERLKGVDSTLKIQPAKLEDSAVYLCASSLNYGPSAFFGQGTRLTVV.

V usage is TRBV19 and J usage is TRBJ1-1; D gene ambiguous. V was pared by 5 bases and J by 1 base, with 8 bases between. The CDR3 contains 13 residues. Per germline, CDR1 LNHDA and CDR2 SQIVND (reference sequence). For the CDR3, the DNA is TGTGCCAGTAGTTGGTCGGGGAACACTGAAGCTTTCTTT. This sequence encodes CASSWSGNTEAFF.

The V and J genes are TRBV19 and TRBJ2-7; weak D call: TRBD1 (6 bases). CDR1 and CDR2 from the germline V gene are LNHDA and SQIVND (reference sequence). Deletions cut 3 bases from V and 5 bases from J, with 17 bases between. The CDR3 has 15 residues. The CDR3 DNA is TGTGCCAGTAGTATTTCCACAGGGAAGATACACGAGCAGTACTTC. Its protein product is CASSISTGKIHEQYF.

This clone was picked up one time. The chain uses TRBV27 and TRBJ1-1; 8 nucleotides match TRBD1. V dropped 6 bases and J dropped 1; count of bases not matched to a gene: 10. From germline, CDR1 is MNHEY and CDR2 SMNVEV (reference sequence). CDR3 length: 16 amino acids. The CDR3 here is CASSETGAWGNTEAFF. The CDR3 DNA reads TGTGCCAGCAGCGAGACAGGGGCTTGGGGGAACACTGAAGCTTTCTTT.

V is TRBV13 and J is TRBJ2-5, with a tentative D call TRBD2 (6 bases). Germline lookup yields CDR1 PRHDT and CDR2 FYEKMQ (reference sequence). The germline V and J ends were trimmed by 5 bases and 1 base, with 20 bases remaining between them. The CDR3 runs to 17 residues. The CDR3: CASSKVNRDSGQETQYF. The DNA of the CDR3 is TGTGCCAGCAGCAAGGTGAACCGGGACTCGGGCCAAGAGACCCAGTACTTC.

The chain joins TRBV9 to TRBJ1-2, with TRBD1 matching 8 bases. V gave up 4 bases and J gave up 8 bases; unmatched junction bases: 7. This CDR3 contains 13 residues. Per germline, CDR1 SGDLS and CDR2 YYNGEE. The CDR3 DNA sequence: TGTGCCAGCAGCATTCAGGGGGCCGAAGGCTACACCTTC. Encoded protein: CASSIQGAEGYTF.

The chain carries TRBV27 and TRBJ2-3; D unresolved. The V gene lost 5 bases and the J gene lost 0 bases, with 9 bases spanning the gap. The V gene's germline CDR1 is MNHEY and CDR2 SMNVEV (reference sequence). The CDR3 totals 14 residues. CDR3 region: CASSESASTDTQYF. DNA of the CDR3: TGTGCCAGCAGTGAAAGCGCTAGCACAGATACGCAGTATTTT.

The genes are TRBV5-1 and TRBJ1-5, with 8 bases identical to TRBD1. After removal of 4 bases from V and 6 bases from J, the junction contained 12 bases not matched to a gene. Germline CDR1 SGHRS, CDR2 YFSETQ. This CDR3 region has 16 residues. The CDR3 is CASSHLDRGKIQPQHF. The CDR3 DNA reads as TGCGCCAGCAGCCACCTCGACAGGGGAAAAATTCAGCCCCAGCATTTT.

The chain is built from TRBV27 and TRBJ2-7, with 8 bases lining up with TRBD1. CDR1 MNHEY and CDR2 SMNVEV come from the germline V gene (reference sequence). The CDR3 runs 14 residues. V was pared by 2 bases and J by 0 bases, with 0 bases of the junction left unmatched. DNA for the CDR3: TGTGCCAGCAGTTTAACAGGGGGCTCCTACGAGCAGTACTTC. It is translated as CASSLTGGSYEQYF.

The gene calls are TRBV6-1 and TRBJ2-2; D unclear. The CDR3 spans 13 residues. Germline V gene data show CDR1 as MNHNS and CDR2 as SASEGT. The V and J ends lost 2 bases and 4 bases respectively, with 5 bases between them. The DNA for the CDR3 is TGTGCCAGCAGTGAATCACTCACCGGGGAGCTGTTTTTT. This sequence encodes CASSESLTGELFF.

The chain uses TRBV7-2 and TRBJ2-7; TRBD2 might be the D (6 bases). Germline V gene data show CDR1 as SGHTA and CDR2 as FQGNSA. The CDR3 is 14 amino acids. Trimming stripped 5 bases from V and 3 bases from J, with 14 bases between. The CDR3 DNA is TGTGCCAGCAGCGCCTGGGGAGGAGGCTACGAGCAGTACTTC. Encoded protein: CASSAWGGGYEQYF.

The rearrangement uses TRBV4-3 and TRBJ1-1; D not certain. Trimming pared 1 base from V and 3 bases from J, leaving 9 bases between. The CDR3 loop spans 14 amino acids. Germline assignment: CDR1 LGHNA and CDR2 YSLEER. CDR3 sequence reads: CASSQGWQDTEAFF. Written as DNA, the CDR3 is TGCGCCAGCAGCCAAGGCTGGCAAGACACTGAAGCTTTCTTT.

This clone was observed a few times. V is TRBV7-2 and J is TRBJ2-7; 7 bases map to TRBD1. CDR1 is SGHTA, CDR2 FQGNSA, per germline. The J segment lost 2 bases and the V segment lost 4 bases, leaving 8 bases of the junction unmatched. The CDR3 covers 15 residues. CDR3 in amino acids: CASSWDSPGPYEQYF. The CDR3 bases are TGTGCCAGCAGCTGGGACAGCCCGGGTCCCTACGAGCAGTACTTC.

V usage is TRBV10-3 and J usage is TRBJ2-7; 8 bases are shared with TRBD2. V gave up 3 bases and J gave up 3 bases; unmatched junction bases: 4. Germline V lookup: CDR1 ENHRY, CDR2 SYGVKD. This CDR3 is built from 14 residues. The CDR3 nucleotides read TGTGCCATCAGTGATGGGACTAGTGTCTACGAGCAGTACTTC. Residues: CAISDGTSVYEQYF.

V gene TRBV7-3 combines with J gene TRBJ2-1; 7 bases map to TRBD2. The CDR3 has 13 residues. Looked up from germline, CDR1 is SGHTA and CDR2 is FQGTGA. With V trimmed by 4 bases and J by 8 bases, 5 bases remained unmatched. DNA for the CDR3: TGTGCCAGCAGCTGGGGGGGGGATGATGAGCAGTTCTTC. Protein sequence: CASSWGGDDEQFF.

The chain employs TRBV9 and TRBJ2-2; D is ambiguous. Germline V gene sequence: CDR1 SGDLS, CDR2 YYNGEE. This CDR3 is 13 amino acids long. V was shortened by 4 bases and J by 3 bases, with 7 bases between the two germline ends. The CDR3 coding sequence is TGTGCCAGCAGCAGAAGAGACACCGGGGAGCTGTTTTTT. Translating gives CASSRRDTGELFF.